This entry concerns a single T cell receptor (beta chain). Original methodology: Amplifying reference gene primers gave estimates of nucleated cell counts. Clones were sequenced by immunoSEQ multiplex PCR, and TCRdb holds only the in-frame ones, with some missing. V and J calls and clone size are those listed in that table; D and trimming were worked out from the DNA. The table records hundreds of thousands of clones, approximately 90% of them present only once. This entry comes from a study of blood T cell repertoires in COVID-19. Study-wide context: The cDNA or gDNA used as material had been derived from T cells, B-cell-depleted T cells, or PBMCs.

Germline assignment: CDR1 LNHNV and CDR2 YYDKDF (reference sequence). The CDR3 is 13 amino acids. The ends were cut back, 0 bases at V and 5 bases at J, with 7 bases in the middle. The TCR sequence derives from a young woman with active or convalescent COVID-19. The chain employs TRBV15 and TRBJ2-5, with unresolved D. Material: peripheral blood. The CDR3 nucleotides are TGTGCCACCAGCAGAGATTTCGGGGAGACCCAGTACTTC. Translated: CATSRDFGETQYF.